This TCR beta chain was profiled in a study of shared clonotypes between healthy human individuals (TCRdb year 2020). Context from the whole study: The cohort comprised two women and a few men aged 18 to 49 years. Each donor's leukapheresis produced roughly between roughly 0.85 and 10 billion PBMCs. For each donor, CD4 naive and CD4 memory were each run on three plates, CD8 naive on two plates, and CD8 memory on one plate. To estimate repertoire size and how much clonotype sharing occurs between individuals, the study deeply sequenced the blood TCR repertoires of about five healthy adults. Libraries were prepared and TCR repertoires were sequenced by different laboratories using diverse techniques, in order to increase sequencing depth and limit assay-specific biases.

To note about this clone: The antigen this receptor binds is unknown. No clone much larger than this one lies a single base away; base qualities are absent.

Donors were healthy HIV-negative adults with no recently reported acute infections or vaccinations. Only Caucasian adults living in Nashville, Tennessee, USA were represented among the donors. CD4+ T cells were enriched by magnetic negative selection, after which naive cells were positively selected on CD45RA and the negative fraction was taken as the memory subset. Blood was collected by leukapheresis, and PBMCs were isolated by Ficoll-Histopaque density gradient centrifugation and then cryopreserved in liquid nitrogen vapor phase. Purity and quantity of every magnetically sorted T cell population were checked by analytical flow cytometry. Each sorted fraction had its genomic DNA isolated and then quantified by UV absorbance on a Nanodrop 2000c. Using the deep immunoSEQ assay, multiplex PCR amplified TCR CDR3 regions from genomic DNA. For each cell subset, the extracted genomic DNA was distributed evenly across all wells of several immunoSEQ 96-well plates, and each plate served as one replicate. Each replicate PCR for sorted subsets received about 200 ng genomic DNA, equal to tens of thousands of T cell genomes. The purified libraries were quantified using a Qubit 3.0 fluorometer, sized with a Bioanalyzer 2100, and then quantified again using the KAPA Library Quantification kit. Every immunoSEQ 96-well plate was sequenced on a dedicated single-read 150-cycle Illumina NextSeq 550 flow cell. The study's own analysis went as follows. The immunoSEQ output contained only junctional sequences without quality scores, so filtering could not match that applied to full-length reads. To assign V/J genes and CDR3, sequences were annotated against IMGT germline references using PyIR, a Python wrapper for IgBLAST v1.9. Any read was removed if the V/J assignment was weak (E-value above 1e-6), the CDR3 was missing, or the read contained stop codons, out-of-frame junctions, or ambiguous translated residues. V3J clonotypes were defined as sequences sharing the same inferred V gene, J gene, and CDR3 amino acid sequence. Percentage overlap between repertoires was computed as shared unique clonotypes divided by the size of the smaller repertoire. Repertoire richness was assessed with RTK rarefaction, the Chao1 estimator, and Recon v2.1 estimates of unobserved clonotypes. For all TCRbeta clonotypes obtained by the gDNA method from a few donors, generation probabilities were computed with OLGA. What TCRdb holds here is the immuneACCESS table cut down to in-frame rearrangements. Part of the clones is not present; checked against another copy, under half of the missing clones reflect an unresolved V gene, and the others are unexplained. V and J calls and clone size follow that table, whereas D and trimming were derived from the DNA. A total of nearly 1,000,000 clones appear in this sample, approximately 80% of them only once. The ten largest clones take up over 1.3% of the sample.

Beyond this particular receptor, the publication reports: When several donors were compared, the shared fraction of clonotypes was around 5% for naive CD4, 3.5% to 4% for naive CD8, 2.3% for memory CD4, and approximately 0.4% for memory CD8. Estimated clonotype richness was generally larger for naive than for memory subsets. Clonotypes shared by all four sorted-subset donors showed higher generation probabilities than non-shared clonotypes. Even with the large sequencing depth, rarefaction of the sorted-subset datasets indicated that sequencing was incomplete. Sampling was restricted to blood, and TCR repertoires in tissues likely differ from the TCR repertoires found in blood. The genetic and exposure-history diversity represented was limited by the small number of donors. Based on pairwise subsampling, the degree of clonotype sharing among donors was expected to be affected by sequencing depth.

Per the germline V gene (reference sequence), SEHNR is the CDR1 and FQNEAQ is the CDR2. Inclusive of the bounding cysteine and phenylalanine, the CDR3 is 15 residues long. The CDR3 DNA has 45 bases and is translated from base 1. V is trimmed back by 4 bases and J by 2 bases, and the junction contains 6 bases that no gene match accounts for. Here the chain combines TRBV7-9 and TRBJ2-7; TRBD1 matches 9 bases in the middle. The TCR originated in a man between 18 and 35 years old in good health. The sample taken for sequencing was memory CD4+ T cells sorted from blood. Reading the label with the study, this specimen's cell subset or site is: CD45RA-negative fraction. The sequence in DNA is TGTGCCAGCAGCTCCCAGGACAGGGGAACCTACGAGCAGTACTTC. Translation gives CASSSQDRGTYEQYF.